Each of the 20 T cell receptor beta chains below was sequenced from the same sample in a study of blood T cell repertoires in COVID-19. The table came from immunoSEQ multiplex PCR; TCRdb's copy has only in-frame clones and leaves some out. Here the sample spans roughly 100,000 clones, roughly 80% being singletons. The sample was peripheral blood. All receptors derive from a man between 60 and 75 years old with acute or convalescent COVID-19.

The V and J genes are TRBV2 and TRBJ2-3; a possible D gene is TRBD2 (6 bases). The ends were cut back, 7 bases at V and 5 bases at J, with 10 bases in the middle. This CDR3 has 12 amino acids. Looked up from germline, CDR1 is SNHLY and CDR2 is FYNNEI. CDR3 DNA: TGTGCCAGCATTATGGGGGGAGATACGCAGTATTTT. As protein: CASIMGGDTQYF.

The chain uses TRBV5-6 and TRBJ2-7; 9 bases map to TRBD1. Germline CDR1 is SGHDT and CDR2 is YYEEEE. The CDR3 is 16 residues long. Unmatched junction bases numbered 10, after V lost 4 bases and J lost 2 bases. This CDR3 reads CASSPGRWTGAYEQYF. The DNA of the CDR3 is TGTGCCAGCAGCCCCGGGCGCTGGACAGGGGCCTACGAGCAGTACTTC.

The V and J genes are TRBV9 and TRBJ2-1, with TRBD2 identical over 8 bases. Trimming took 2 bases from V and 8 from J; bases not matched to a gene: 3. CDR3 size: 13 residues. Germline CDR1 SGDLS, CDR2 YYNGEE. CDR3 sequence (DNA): TGTGCCAGCAGCGTCCTAGCGGGCTATGAGCAGTTCTTC. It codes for CASSVLAGYEQFF.

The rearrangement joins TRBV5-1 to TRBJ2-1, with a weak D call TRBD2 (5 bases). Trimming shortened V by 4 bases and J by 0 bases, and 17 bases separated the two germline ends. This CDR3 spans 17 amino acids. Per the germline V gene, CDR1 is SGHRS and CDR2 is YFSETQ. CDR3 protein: CASSPFLSGSSYNEQFF. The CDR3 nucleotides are TGCGCCAGCAGCCCCTTTTTAAGCGGAAGCTCCTACAATGAGCAGTTCTTC.

CDR3 in DNA: TGCGCCAGCAGCCAAGGGATGGGACGGGGGGTCACTGAAGCTTTCTTT. Translating it yields CASSQGMGRGVTEAFF. This chain joins TRBV4-3 and TRBJ1-1, with D perhaps matching TRBD1 (5 bases). The CDR3 covers 16 residues. V lost 1 base, J lost 4 bases, and 16 bases lay in between. Germline-derived CDR1 and CDR2 are LGHNA and YSLEER.

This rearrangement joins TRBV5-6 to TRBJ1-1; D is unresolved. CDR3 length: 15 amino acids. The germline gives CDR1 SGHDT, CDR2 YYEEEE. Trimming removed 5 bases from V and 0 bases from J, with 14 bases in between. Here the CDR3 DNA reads TGTGCCAGCAGTTCTCAGAAAACCATGAACACTGAAGCTTTCTTT. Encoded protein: CASSSQKTMNTEAFF.

This chain's CDR3 is CASRNRKNEKLFF. The CDR3 DNA reads TGTGCCAGTAGAAACAGGAAGAATGAAAAACTGTTTTTT. V usage is TRBV19 and J usage is TRBJ1-4, with TRBD1 as a possible D gene (5 bases). CDR1 LNHDA and CDR2 SQIVND come from the germline V gene (reference sequence). The CDR3 has 13 amino acids. The V gene lost 6 bases and the J gene lost 5 bases, with 10 bases spanning the gap.

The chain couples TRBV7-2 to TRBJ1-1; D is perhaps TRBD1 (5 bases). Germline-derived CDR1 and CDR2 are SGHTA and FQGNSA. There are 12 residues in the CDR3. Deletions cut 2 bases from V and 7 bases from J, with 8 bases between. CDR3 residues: CASSLFQGEAFF. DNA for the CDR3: TGTGCCAGCAGCTTATTCCAGGGTGAAGCTTTCTTT.

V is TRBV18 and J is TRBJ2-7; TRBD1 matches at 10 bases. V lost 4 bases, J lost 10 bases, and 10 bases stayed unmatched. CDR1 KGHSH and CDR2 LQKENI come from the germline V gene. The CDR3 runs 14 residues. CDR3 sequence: CASSRDRGLSRQYV. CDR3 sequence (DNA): TGTGCCAGCTCACGGGACAGGGGCCTTTCTAGACAGTACGTC.

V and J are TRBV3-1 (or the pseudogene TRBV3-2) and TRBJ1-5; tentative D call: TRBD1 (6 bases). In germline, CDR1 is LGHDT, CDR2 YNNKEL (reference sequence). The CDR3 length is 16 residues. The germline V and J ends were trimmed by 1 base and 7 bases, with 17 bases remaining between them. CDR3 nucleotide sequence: TGTGCCAGCAGCCAAGGAAGCAGGGGTTTGGAGCAGCCCCAGCATTTT. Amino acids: CASSQGSRGLEQPQHF.

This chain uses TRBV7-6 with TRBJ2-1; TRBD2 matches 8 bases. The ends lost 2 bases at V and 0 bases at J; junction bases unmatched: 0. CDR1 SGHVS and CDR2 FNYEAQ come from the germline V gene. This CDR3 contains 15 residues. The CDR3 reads CASSLREGSYNEQFF. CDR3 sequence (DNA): TGTGCCAGCAGCTTACGGGAGGGCTCCTACAATGAGCAGTTCTTC.

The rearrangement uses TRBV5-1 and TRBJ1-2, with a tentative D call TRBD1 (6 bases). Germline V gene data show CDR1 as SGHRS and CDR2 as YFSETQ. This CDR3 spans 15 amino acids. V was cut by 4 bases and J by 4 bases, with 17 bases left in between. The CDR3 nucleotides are TGCGCCAGCAGCACCTATGCAGGGGCGTCCTATGGCTACACCTTC. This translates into CASSTYAGASYGYTF.

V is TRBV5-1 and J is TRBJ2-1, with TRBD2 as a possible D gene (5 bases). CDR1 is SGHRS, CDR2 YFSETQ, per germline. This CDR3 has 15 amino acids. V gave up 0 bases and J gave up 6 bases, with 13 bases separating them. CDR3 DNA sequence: TGCGCCAGCAGCTTGGGAGGGATGATAGGCAATGAGCAGTTCTTC. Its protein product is CASSLGGMIGNEQFF.

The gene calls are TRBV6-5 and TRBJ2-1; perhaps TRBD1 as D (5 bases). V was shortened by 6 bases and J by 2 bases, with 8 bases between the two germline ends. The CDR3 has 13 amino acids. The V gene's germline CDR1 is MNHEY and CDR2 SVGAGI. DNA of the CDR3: TGTGCCAGCAGCCGGACACCCTACAATGAGCAGTTCTTC. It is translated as CASSRTPYNEQFF.

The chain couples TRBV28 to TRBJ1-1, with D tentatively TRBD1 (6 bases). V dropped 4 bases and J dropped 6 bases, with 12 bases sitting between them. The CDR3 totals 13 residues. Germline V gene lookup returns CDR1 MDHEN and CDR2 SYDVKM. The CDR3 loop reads CASSSRGRAEAFF. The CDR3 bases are TGTGCCAGCAGTTCCAGGGGTCGGGCTGAAGCTTTCTTT.

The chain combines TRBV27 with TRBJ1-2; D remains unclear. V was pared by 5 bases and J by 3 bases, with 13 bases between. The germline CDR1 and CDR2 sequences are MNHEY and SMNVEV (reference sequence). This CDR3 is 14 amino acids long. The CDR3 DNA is TGTGCCAGCAGTAGCGTTGCCTCGGACTATGGCTACACCTTC. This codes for CASSSVASDYGYTF.

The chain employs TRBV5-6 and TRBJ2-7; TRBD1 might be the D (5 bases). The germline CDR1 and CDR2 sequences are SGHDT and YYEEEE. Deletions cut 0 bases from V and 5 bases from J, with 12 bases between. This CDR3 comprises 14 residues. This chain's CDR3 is CASSLVGVRDEQYV. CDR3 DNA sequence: TGTGCCAGCAGCTTGGTAGGGGTAAGGGACGAGCAGTACGTC.

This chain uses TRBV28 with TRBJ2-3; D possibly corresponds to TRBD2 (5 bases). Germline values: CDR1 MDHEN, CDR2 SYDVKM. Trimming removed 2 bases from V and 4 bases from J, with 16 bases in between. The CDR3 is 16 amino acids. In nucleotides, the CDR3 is TGTGCCAGCAGTTTAAAAGGGCCGATGAGGGCAGATACGCAGTATTTT. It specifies CASSLKGPMRADTQYF.

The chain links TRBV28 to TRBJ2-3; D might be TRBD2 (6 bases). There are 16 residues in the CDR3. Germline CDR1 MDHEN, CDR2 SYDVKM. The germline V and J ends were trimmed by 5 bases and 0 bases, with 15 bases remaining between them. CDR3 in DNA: TGTGCCAGCAGTACCGGGGGACTGTCTAGCACAGATACGCAGTATTTT. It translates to CASSTGGLSSTDTQYF. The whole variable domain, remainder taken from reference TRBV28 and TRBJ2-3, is DVKVTQSSRYLVKRTGEKVFLECVQDMDHENMFWYRQDPGLGLRLIYFSYDVKMKEKGDIPEGYSVSREKKERFSLILESASTNQTSMYLCASSTGGLSSTDTQYFGPGTRLTVL.

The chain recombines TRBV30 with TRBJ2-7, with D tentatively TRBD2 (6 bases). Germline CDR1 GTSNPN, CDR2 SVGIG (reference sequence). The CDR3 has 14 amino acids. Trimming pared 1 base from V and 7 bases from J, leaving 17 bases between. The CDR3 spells CAWSAWTNLSEQYV. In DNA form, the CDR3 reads TGTGCCTGGAGTGCTTGGACTAACCTTTCGGAGCAGTACGTC.